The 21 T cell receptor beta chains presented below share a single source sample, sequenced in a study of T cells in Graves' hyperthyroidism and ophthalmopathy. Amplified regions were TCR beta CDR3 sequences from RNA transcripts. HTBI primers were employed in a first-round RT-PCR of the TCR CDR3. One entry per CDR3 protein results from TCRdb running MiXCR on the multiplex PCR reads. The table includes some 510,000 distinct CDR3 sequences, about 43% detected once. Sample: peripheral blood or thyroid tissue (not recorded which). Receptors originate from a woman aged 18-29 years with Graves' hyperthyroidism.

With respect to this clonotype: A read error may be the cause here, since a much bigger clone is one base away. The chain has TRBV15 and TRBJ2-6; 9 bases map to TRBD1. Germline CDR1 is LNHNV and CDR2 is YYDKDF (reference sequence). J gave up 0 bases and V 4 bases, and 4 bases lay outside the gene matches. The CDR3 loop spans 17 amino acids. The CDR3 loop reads CATSKGQGYSGANVLTF. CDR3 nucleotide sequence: TGTGCCACCAGCAAGGGACAGGGCTACTCTGGGGCCAACGTCCTGACTTTC.

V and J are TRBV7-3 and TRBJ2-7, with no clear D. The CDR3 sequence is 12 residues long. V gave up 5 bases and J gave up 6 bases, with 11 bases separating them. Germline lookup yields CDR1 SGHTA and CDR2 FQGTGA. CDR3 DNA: TGTGCCAGCAGCGTCGACCCGGGCGAGCAGTACTTC. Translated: CASSVDPGEQYF.

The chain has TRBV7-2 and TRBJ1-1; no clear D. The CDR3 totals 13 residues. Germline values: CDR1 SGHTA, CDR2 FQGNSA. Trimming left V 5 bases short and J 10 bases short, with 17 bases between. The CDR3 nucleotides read TGTGCCAGCAGCCAAGAATGGGCAGTCGGAGCTTTCTTT. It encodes CASSQEWAVGAFF.

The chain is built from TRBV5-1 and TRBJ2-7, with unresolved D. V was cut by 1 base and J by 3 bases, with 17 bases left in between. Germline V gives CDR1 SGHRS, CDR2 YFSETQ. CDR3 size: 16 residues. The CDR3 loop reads CASSLQASPTLYEQYF. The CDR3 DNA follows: TGCGCCAGCAGCTTGCAGGCCAGCCCAACCCTCTACGAGCAGTACTTC.

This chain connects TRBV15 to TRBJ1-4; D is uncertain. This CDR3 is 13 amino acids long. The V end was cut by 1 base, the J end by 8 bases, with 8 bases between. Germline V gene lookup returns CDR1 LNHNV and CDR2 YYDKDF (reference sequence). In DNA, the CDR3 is TGTGCCACCAGCAGAGGCGAGTACGAAAAACTGTTTTTT. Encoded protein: CATSRGEYEKLFF. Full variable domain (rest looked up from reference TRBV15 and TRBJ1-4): DAMVIQNPRYQVTQFGKPVTLSCSQTLNHNVMYWYQQKSSQAPKLLFHYYDKDFNNEADTPDNFQSRRPNTSFCFLDIRSPGLGDTAMYLCATSRGEYEKLFFGSGTQLSVL.

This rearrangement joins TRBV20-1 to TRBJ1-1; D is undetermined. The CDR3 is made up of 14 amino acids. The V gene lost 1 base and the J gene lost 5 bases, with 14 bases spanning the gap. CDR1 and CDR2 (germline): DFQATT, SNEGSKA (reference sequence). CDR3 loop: CSARGLRGETEAFF. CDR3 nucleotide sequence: TGCAGTGCTAGAGGACTTCGGGGAGAGACTGAAGCTTTCTTT.

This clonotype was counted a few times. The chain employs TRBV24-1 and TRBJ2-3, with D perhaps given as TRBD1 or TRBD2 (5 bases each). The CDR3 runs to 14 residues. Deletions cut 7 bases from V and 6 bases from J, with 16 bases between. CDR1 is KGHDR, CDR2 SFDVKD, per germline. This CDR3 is CATRTRDGTDTQYF. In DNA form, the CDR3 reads TGTGCCACCAGGACCAGGGACGGTACGGATACGCAGTATTTT.

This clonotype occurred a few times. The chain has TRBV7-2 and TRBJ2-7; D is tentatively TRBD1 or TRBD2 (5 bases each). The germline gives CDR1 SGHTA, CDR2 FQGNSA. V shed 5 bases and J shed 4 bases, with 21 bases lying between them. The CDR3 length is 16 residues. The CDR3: CASSPDGAVPVYEQYF. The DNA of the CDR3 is TGTGCCAGCAGCCCGGACGGGGCGGTACCGGTTTACGAGCAGTACTTC. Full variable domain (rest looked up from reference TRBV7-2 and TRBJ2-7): GAGVSQSPSNKVTEKGKDVELRCDPISGHTALYWYRQSLGQGLEFLIYFQGNSAPDKSGLPSDRFSAERTGGSVSTLTIQRTQQEDSAVYLCASSPDGAVPVYEQYFGPGTRLTVT.

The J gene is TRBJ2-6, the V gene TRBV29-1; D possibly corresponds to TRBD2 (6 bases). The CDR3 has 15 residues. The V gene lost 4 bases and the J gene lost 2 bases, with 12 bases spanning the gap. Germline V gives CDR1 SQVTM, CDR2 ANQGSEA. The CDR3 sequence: CSVVGGGTGANVLTF. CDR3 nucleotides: TGCAGCGTTGTGGGAGGAGGGACTGGGGCCAACGTCCTGACTTTC.

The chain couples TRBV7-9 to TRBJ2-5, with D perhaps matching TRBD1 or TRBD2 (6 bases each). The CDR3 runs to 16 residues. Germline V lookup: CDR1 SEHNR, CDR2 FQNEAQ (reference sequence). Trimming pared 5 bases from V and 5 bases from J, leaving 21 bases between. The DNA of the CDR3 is TGTGCCAGCAGCGGAGGGGCTGGCGGAGGGGGGGAGACCCAGTACTTC. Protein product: CASSGGAGGGGETQYF.

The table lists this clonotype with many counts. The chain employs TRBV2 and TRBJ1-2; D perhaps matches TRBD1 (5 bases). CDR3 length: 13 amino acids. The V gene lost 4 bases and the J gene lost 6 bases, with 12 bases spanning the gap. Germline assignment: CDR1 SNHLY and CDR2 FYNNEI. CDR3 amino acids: CASSAGTFDGYTF. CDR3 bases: TGTGCCAGCAGTGCCGGGACCTTCGATGGCTACACCTTC.

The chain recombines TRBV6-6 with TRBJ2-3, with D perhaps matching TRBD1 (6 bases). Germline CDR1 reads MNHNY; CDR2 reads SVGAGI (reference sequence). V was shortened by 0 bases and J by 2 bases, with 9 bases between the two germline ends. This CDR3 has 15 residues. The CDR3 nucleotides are TGTGCCAGCAGTTACTCGGGGGCGATCACAGATACGCAGTATTTT. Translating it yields CASSYSGAITDTQYF.

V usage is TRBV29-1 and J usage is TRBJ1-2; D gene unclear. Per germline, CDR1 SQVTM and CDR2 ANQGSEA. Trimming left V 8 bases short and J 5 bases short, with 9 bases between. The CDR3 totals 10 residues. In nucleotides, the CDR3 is TGCAGCAGTCCCCTGTATGGCTACACCTTC. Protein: CSSPLYGYTF.

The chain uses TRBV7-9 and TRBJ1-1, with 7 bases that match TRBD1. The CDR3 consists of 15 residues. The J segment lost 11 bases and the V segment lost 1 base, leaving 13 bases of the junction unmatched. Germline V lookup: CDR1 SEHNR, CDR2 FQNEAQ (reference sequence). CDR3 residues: CASSLGSGQGEGAFF. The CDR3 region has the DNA TGTGCCAGCAGCTTAGGAAGTGGTCAGGGGGAGGGGGCTTTCTTT.

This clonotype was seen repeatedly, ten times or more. The CDR3 spells CASSTTRQDEQYF. CDR3 in DNA: TGTGCCAGCAGCACCACTAGACAGGACGAGCAGTACTTC. This sequence joins TRBV7-6 and TRBJ2-7, with D maybe TRBD1 (6 bases). In germline, CDR1 is SGHVS, CDR2 FNYEAQ. The V end was cut by 5 bases, the J end by 5 bases, with 13 bases between. This CDR3 has 13 amino acids.

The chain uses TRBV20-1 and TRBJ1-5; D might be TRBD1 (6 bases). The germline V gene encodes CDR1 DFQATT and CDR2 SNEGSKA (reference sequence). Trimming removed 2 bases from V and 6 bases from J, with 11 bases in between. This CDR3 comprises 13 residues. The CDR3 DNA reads TGCAGTGCTAGATCACAGGGCGTTCAGCCCCAGCATTTT. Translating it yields CSARSQGVQPQHF.

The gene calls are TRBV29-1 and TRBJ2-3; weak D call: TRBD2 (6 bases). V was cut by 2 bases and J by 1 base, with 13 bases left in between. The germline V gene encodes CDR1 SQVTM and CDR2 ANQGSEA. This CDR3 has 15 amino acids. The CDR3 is CSVEKASAGTDTQYF. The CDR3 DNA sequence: TGCAGCGTTGAAAAGGCTAGCGCGGGCACAGATACGCAGTATTTT.

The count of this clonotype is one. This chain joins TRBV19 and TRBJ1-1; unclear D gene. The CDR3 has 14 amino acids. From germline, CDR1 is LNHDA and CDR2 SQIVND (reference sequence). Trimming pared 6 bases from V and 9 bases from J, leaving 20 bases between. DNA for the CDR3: TGTGCCAGTAGCCCCCCCTACTGGACGTCCCAAGCTTTCTTT. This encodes CASSPPYWTSQAFF. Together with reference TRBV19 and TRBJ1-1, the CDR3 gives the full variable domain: DGGITQSPKYLFRKEGQNVTLSCEQNLNHDAMYWYRQDPGQGLRLIYYSQIVNDFQKGDIAEGYSVSREKKESFPLTVTSAQKNPTAFYLCASSPPYWTSQAFFGQGTRLTVV.

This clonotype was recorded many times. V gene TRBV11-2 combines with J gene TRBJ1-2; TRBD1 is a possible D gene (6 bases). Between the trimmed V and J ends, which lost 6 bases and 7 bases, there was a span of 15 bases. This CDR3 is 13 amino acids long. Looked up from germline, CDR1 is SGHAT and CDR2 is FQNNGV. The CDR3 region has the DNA TGTGCCAGCAGTGAAGGGGGGGCGCGTGGCTACACCTTC. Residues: CASSEGGARGYTF.

This CDR3 reads CASSLFSSLQGSYEQYF. Here the CDR3 DNA reads TGCGCCAGCAGCTTGTTTTCCTCCTTACAGGGGTCCTACGAGCAGTACTTC. V usage is TRBV5-1 and J usage is TRBJ2-7; 7 positions match TRBD1. The ends lost 1 base at V and 1 base at J; junction bases unmatched: 11. The CDR3 has 17 residues. Germline V gene data show CDR1 as SGHRS and CDR2 as YFSETQ. Based on the CDR3 plus reference TRBV5-1 and TRBJ2-7, the full variable domain is KAGVTQTPRYLIKTRGQQVTLSCSPISGHRSVSWYQQTPGQGLQFLFEYFSETQRNKGNFPGRFSGRQFSNSRSEMNVSTLELGDSALYLCASSLFSSLQGSYEQYFGPGTRLTVT.

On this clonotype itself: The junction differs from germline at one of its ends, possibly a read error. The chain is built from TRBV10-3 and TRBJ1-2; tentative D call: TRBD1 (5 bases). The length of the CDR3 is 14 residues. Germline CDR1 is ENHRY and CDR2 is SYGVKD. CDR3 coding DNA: TGTGCCAGCAGTTACTACGGGACGGTTGATGGCTACACCTTC. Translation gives CASSYYGTVDGYTF.